This TCR beta chain was sequenced in a study of blood T cell repertoires in COVID-19. Turning to the study itself: The origin of the acute and convalescent COVID-19 samples was the United States, Italy and Spain. PBMCs, B-cell-depleted T cells, or T cells were the source of the cDNA or gDNA that made up the material.

V dropped 6 bases and J dropped 0; count of bases not matched to a gene: 7. The length of the CDR3 is 16 residues. Germline values: CDR1 SNHLY, CDR2 FYNNEI. Clones were sequenced by immunoSEQ multiplex PCR, and TCRdb holds only the in-frame ones, with some missing. This table has some 170,000 clones, roughly 90% appearing once. Sequenced input: peripheral blood. The receptor was derived from a man aged 55 to 70 with active or convalescent COVID-19. J is TRBJ1-5 and V is TRBV2; 8 bases are a match to TRBD1. The CDR3: CASRLDRASSNQPQHF. CDR3 nucleotide sequence: TGTGCCAGCAGGTTGGACAGGGCGTCTAGCAATCAGCCCCAGCATTTT.